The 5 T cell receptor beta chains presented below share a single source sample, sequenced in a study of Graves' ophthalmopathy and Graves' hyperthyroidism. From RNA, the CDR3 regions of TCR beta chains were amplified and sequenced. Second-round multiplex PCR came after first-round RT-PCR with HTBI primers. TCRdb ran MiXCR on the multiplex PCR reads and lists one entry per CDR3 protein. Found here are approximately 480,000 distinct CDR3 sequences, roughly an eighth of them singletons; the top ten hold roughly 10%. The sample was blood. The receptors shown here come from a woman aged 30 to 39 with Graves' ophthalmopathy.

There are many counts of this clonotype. Here the CDR3 reads CSTGEGGNQPQHF. The CDR3 DNA reads TGCAGCACCGGAGAGGGGGGCAATCAGCCCCAGCATTTT. The chain employs TRBV29-1 and TRBJ1-5, with a possible D match to TRBD1 (6 bases). The CDR3 length is 13 residues. V was trimmed by 8 bases and J by 2 bases, leaving 13 bases between them. Germline V gives CDR1 SQVTM, CDR2 ANQGSEA. Variable domain in full (rest from reference TRBV29-1 and TRBJ1-5): SAVISQKPSRDICQRGTSLTIQCQVDSQVTMMFWYRQQPGQSLTLIATANQGSEATYESGFVIDKFPISRPNLTFSTLTVSNMSPEDSSIYLCSTGEGGNQPQHFGDGTRLSIL.

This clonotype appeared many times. The CDR3 sequence: CALRGYYNEQFF. CDR3 in DNA: TGTGCCCTCAGAGGGTACTACAATGAGCAGTTCTTC. J is TRBJ2-1 and V is TRBV2; TRBD2 might be the D (5 bases). Germline lookup yields CDR1 SNHLY and CDR2 FYNNEI. This CDR3 contains 12 residues. Trimming removed 11 bases from V and 3 bases from J, with 11 bases in between.

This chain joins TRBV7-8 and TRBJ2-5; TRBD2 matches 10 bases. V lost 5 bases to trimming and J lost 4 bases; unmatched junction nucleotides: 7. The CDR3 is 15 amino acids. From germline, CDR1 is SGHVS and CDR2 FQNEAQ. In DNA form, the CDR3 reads TGTGCCAGCAGCCCCCTCAGCGGGAGGGGAGAGACCCAGTACTTC. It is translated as CASSPLSGRGETQYF.

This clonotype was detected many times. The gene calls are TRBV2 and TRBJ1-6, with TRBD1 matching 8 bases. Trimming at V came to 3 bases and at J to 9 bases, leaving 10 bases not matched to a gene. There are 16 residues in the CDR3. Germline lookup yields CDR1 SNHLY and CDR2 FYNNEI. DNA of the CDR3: TGTGCCAGCAGTGATGACCTTCAGGGGGCAAGTTCACCCCTCCACTTT. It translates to CASSDDLQGASSPLHF.

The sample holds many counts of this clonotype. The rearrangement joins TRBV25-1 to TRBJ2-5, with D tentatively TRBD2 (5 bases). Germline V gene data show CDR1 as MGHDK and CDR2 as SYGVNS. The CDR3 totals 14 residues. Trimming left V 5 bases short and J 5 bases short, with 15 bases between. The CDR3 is CASSNVRGRETQYF. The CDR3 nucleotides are TGTGCCAGCAGTAACGTCAGAGGGCGGGAGACCCAGTACTTC.